A selection of T cell receptor beta chains follows, all from one sample in a study of OX40 agonist ivuxolimab in advanced cancers. TCRdb keeps only in-frame clones here, not all; method: immunoSEQ multiplex PCR. The sample lists tens of thousands of clones; around nine tenths were seen once. Sequences were derived from CD4+ or CD8+ T cells sorted from blood, sampled in a trial of the OX40 agonist ivuxolimab. All receptors derive from an adult with an advanced solid tumor such as melanoma, head and neck, liver or kidney cancer. CDR3s include the opening cysteine and the closing phenylalanine or tryptophan. A D gene is named only where the DNA matches it firmly. The size field is filled for only some rows; it gives once, few, many or a size class.

D gene,V gene,J gene,clone size,CDR3 DNA,CDR3 protein
NA,TRBV19,TRBJ2-2,once,TGTGCCAGTAGTATAGGGGGCTACACCGGGGAGCTGTTTTTT,CASSIGGYTGELFF
TRBD1,TRBV4-3,TRBJ2-7,NA,TGCGCCAGCAGCCAAGGTTTCGGACAGGGGACCTACGAGCAGTACTTC,CASSQGFGQGTYEQYF
NA,TRBV29-1,TRBJ2-3,once,TGCAGCGCGGACACAGATACGCAGTATTTT,CSADTDTQYF
NA,TRBV5-1,TRBJ2-1,NA,TGCGCCAGCAGCCCACCAGGTGCGGGGGCCGTCTACAATGAGCAGTTCTTC,CASSPPGAGAVYNEQFF
NA,TRBV5-5,TRBJ1-5,NA,TGTGCCAGCAGCGCGACAACAGGAGAAGCGTATAGCAATCAGCCCCAGCATTTT,CASSATTGEAYSNQPQHF
NA,TRBV6-1,TRBJ2-1,NA,TGTGCCAGCAGTGCCCTTAGTTGGAATGAGCAGTTCTTC,CASSALSWNEQFF
TRBD1,TRBV29-1,TRBJ2-7,NA,TGCAGCGTTGAAGGAGCGACAGGGGAGGTGGGCGAGCAGTACTTC,CSVEGATGEVGEQYF
NA,TRBV6-1,TRBJ2-3,NA,TGTGCCAGCAGTGAAGCGCTTGGCATTAGCACAGATACGCAGTATTTT,CASSEALGISTDTQYF
TRBD1,TRBV15,TRBJ2-1,NA,TGTGCCACCAGCAGAGATCAGGACAGGGGAGATGAGCAGTTCTTC,CATSRDQDRGDEQFF
TRBD1,TRBV7-2,TRBJ1-2,NA,TGTGCCAGCAGCTCAACGCCGGGACAGGGAATTGTTGCTGGCTACACCTTC,CASSSTPGQGIVAGYTF
NA,TRBV9,TRBJ1-1,NA,TGTGCCAGCAGTGAGACACACGGGGGGACTGAAGCTTTCTTT,CASSETHGGTEAFF
NA,TRBV27,TRBJ2-6,NA,TGTGCCTCTTCCGGGGGCTCTGGGGCCAACGTCCTGACTTTC,CASSGGSGANVLTF
NA,TRBV11-3,TRBJ2-2,NA,TGTGCCAGCAGCTTTACAGGGAGCAACGGGGAGCTGTTTTTT,CASSFTGSNGELFF
TRBD1,TRBV2,TRBJ1-5,NA,TGTGCCAGCAGGGGCAGGGGGTATCAGCCCCAGCATTTT,CASRGRGYQPQHF
NA,TRBV5-1,TRBJ2-7,NA,TGCGCCAGCAGCTTCGGGAGCGCCTACGAGCAGTACTTC,CASSFGSAYEQYF
NA,TRBV30,TRBJ2-2,once,TGTGCCTGGAGGAGGGGAGTCTTGCCCGGCGGGGAGCTGTTTTTT,CAWRRGVLPGGELFF
NA,TRBV28,TRBJ2-3,NA,TGTGCCAGCAGCTCCCTCTGGGGCGGGCGACAAGATACGCAGTATTTT,CASSSLWGGRQDTQYF
TRBD1,TRBV6-5,TRBJ1-1,NA,TGTGCCAGCAGTTACGCGACAGGGTTCAACACTGAAGCTTTCTTT,CASSYATGFNTEAFF
NA,TRBV2,TRBJ1-1,few,TGTGCCACCAGGGGCATCACTGAAGCTTTCTTT,CATRGITEAFF
TRBD2,TRBV7-2,TRBJ2-7,NA,TGTGCCAGCAGCTTCTCCGGGACTAGCCGATATTTGGTCCCCGAGCAGTACTTC,CASSFSGTSRYLVPEQYF
NA,TRBV15,TRBJ1-2,NA,TGTGCCACCAGCAGAGATCAGGATGGCTATGGCTACACCTTC,CATSRDQDGYGYTF
NA,TRBV9,TRBJ2-2,once,TGTGCCAGCAGCGTAGGTGGCACCGGGGAGCTGTTTTTT,CASSVGGTGELFF
NA,TRBV12-5,TRBJ2-2,NA,TGTGCTAGTGGTTTGGTACAATACACCGGGGAGCTGTTTTTT,CASGLVQYTGELFF
NA,TRBV7-9,TRBJ2-2,once,TGTGCCAGCAGCTCCGCCGGCGGGGTCAGCACCGGGGAGCTGTTTTTT,CASSSAGGVSTGELFF
TRBD1,TRBV15,TRBJ2-7,NA,TGTGCCACCGGGACGCCTAAGGGACAGCACTACGAGCAGTACTTC,CATGTPKGQHYEQYF
NA,TRBV19,TRBJ1-2,NA,TGTGCCAGTGCGCCAGAGAGGCGAGACTATGGCTACACCTTC,CASAPERRDYGYTF
TRBD1,TRBV27,TRBJ2-6,NA,TGTGCCAGCAGTTCACTCTGGGGACAGGCCAACTCTGGGGCCAACGTCCTGACTTTC,CASSSLWGQANSGANVLTF
TRBD1,TRBV9,TRBJ1-2,NA,TGTGCCAGCAGCTCATACATTACCGGGACAGGGGAGGGCTACACCTTC,CASSSYITGTGEGYTF
NA,TRBV11-1,TRBJ1-2,NA,TGTGCCAGCAGCTCCGACATCTATGGCTACACCTTC,CASSSDIYGYTF
NA,TRBV7-8,TRBJ2-5,few,TGTGCCAGCAGCTTAGGGAGTAAGGAGGCCGGCCAGTACTTC,CASSLGSKEAGQYF
NA,TRBV25-1,TRBJ1-5,once,TGTGCCAGCAGTGAATCGGGATTAGGGAATCAGCCCCAGCATTTT,CASSESGLGNQPQHF
NA,TRBV19,TRBJ1-5,NA,TGTGCCAGTGTCGACAGGCCCGAGGAGGCGTATAGCAATCAGCCCCAGCATTTT,CASVDRPEEAYSNQPQHF
NA,TRBV4-2,TRBJ1-4,NA,TGTGCCAGCAGCCAAGGGGATCCGGGGGCGGGAGGTGAAAAACTGTTTTTT,CASSQGDPGAGGEKLFF
TRBD2,TRBV7-9,TRBJ2-5,NA,TGTGCCAGCAGCTTTTCTAGCGGGAGGGCCGTAGAGACCCAGTACTTC,CASSFSSGRAVETQYF
NA,TRBV2,TRBJ2-3,once,TGTGCCAGCACGGAGGATACGCAGTATTTT,CASTEDTQYF